What follows are 12 T cell receptor beta chains derived from one specimen sequenced in a study of cytomegalovirus exposure and HLA in healthy donors. Amplification used 60 Vbeta primers and 13 Jbeta primers. Clones were read by immunoSEQ multiplex PCR, and TCRdb kept only the in-frame ones, dropping some. Of under 150,000 clones in the sample, about 80% are singletons; the top ten hold around 3%. Sequenced: PBMCs. Receptors originate from a boy between 2 and 10 years old in good health and CMV-seronegative.

This chain joins TRBV6-1 and TRBJ2-3, with D perhaps TRBD2 (6 bases). The CDR3 runs to 15 residues. V gave up 6 bases and J gave up 4 bases, with 17 bases separating them. Germline loops: CDR1 MNHNS, CDR2 SASEGT. The DNA of the CDR3 is TGTGCCAGCAGGGGACTCCCCGACTCGGCAGATACGCAGTATTTT. Its translation: CASRGLPDSADTQYF.

The chain recombines TRBV10-3 with TRBJ1-3; TRBD1 might be the D (6 bases). This CDR3 is built from 15 residues. Germline-derived CDR1 and CDR2 are ENHRY and SYGVKD. With 4 bases removed from V and 3 bases from J, the gap between germline ends came to 13 bases. CDR3 in amino acids: CAISGNRENGNTIYF. As DNA, the CDR3 is TGTGCCATCAGTGGAAACAGGGAGAATGGAAACACCATATATTTT.

The chain carries TRBV4-1 and TRBJ1-2, with a tentative D call TRBD1 (5 bases). Germline values: CDR1 MGHRA, CDR2 YSYEKL. V lost 2 bases and J 4 bases, leaving 11 bases between the germline ends. This CDR3 contains 14 residues. CDR3 coding DNA: TGCGCCAGCAGCCAAATACAGGAAGGCTATGGCTACACCTTC. It specifies CASSQIQEGYGYTF.

This clone was seen a single time. CDR3 region: CASSARGAGTGELFF. DNA of the CDR3: TGTGCCAGCAGTGCACGGGGGGCGGGTACCGGGGAGCTGTTTTTT. This chain connects TRBV6-1 to TRBJ2-2, with D possibly matching TRBD2 (7 bases). The CDR3 totals 15 residues. The ends were cut back, 4 bases at V and 5 bases at J, with 14 bases in the middle. CDR1 MNHNS and CDR2 SASEGT come from the germline V gene.

The J gene is TRBJ1-1, the V gene TRBV9; D is ambiguous. The length of the CDR3 is 15 residues. Germline values: CDR1 SGDLS, CDR2 YYNGEE. Trimming pared 0 bases from V and 0 bases from J, leaving 9 bases between. The CDR3 DNA reads TGTGCCAGCAGCGTAGACGCCACACTGAACACTGAAGCTTTCTTT. Encoded protein: CASSVDATLNTEAFF.

The chain uses TRBV5-8 and TRBJ2-7; D possibly corresponds to TRBD2 (6 bases). V was cut by 3 bases and J by 1 base, with 14 bases left in between. This CDR3 comprises 15 residues. CDR1 is SGHTS and CDR2 is YDEGEE in the germline V gene. CDR3 in amino acids: CASSSLALGSYEQYV. CDR3 in DNA: TGTGCCAGCAGCTCACTAGCTTTGGGGTCCTACGAGCAGTACGTC.

This clone was observed a few times. The chain carries TRBV30 and TRBJ1-1; no firm D call. This CDR3 is 13 amino acids long. CDR1 GTSNPN and CDR2 SVGIG come from the germline V gene (reference sequence). V was pared by 2 bases and J by 5 bases, with 12 bases between. The CDR3 DNA sequence: TGTGCCTGGAGTAGCGGGCCCACGACTGAAGCTTTCTTT. Its translation is CAWSSGPTTEAFF.

The CDR3 reads CASSLPGQGAGQPQHF. The CDR3 nucleotides are TGTGCCAGCAGTCTACCAGGACAGGGGGCTGGTCAGCCCCAGCATTTT. This rearrangement joins TRBV27 to TRBJ1-5; 11 positions agree with TRBD1. Germline-derived CDR1 and CDR2 are MNHEY and SMNVEV (reference sequence). The CDR3 length is 16 residues. V shed 5 bases, J shed 6 bases, and the junction held 9 bases outside the gene matches.

This chain uses TRBV6-4 with TRBJ2-3; 12 bases align to TRBD2. The CDR3 has 15 amino acids. The germline gives CDR1 MRHNA, CDR2 SNTAGT. The J segment lost 3 bases and the V segment lost 6 bases, leaving 4 bases of the junction unmatched. CDR3 in amino acids: CASSSSGGATDTQYF. The CDR3 DNA follows: TGTGCCAGCAGCTCTAGCGGGGGGGCAACAGATACGCAGTATTTT.

V usage is TRBV28 and J usage is TRBJ1-4, with 11 bases that match TRBD1. Trimming cost V 6 bases and J 4 bases; bases outside gene matches: 13. This CDR3 has 18 amino acids. Germline lookup yields CDR1 MDHEN and CDR2 SYDVKM. The CDR3: CASSLVGQGASLNEKLFF. The CDR3 coding sequence is TGTGCCAGCAGCTTGGTAGGACAGGGGGCCTCCCTTAATGAAAAACTGTTTTTT.

The CDR3 nucleotides read TGTGCCAGCAGACTTCTACGGGAGCGCACAGATACGCAGTATTTT. Amino acid sequence: CASRLLRERTDTQYF. The J gene is TRBJ2-3, the V gene TRBV5-6; a weak D match, TRBD2 (6 bases). The CDR3 has 15 amino acids. Trimming removed 5 bases from V and 1 base from J, with 14 bases in between. CDR1 and CDR2 from the germline V gene are SGHDT and YYEEEE.

The chain links TRBV19 to TRBJ1-2; 7 bases line up with TRBD1. The CDR3 is 14 residues long. CDR1 and CDR2 (germline): LNHDA, SQIVND (reference sequence). Trimming at V came to 5 bases and at J to 2 bases, leaving 5 bases not matched to a gene. The CDR3: CASSFQDRNYGYTF. The CDR3 DNA follows: TGTGCCAGTAGTTTTCAGGACAGGAACTATGGCTACACCTTC.